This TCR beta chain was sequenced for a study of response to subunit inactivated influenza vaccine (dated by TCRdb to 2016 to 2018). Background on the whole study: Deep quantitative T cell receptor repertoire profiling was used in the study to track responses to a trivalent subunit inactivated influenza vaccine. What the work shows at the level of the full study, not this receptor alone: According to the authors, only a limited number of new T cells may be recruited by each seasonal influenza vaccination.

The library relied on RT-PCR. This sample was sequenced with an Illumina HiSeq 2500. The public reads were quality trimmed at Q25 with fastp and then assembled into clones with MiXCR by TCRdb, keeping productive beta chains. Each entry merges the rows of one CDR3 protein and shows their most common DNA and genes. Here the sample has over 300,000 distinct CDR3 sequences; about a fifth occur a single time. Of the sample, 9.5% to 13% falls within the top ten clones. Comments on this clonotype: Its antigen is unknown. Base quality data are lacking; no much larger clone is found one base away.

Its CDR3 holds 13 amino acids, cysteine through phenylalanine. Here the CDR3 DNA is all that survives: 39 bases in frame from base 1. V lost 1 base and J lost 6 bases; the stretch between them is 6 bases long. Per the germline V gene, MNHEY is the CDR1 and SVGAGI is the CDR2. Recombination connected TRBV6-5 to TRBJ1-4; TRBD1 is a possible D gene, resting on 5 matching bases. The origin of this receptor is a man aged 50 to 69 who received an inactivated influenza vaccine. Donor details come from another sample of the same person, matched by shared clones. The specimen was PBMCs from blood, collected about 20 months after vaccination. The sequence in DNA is TGTGCCAGCAGTTACTTAGGGGATGAAAAACTGTTTTTT. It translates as CASSYLGDEKLFF.